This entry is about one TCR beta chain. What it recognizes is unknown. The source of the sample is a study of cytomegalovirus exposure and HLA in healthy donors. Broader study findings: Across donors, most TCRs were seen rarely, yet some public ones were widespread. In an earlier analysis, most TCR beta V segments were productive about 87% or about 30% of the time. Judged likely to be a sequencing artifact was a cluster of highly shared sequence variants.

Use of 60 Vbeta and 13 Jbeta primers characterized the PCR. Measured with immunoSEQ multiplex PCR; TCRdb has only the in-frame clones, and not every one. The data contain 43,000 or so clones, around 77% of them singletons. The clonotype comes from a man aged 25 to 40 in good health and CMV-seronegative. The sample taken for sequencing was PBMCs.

The chain's CDR3 is CASSPYPALAGYNEQFF. CDR3 in DNA: TGTGCCAGCAGCCCCTACCCGGCGCTAGCGGGATACAATGAGCAGTTCTTC. The chain recombines TRBV7-2 with TRBJ2-1, with 9 nucleotides matching TRBD2. J was trimmed by 4 bases and V by 5 bases; bases with no gene match: 12. Germline loops: CDR1 SGHTA, CDR2 FQGNSA. The CDR3 covers 17 residues.